The text below deals with one TCR beta chain. Clones were read by immunoSEQ multiplex PCR, and TCRdb kept only the in-frame ones, dropping some. The table lists 2,500 to 3,500 clones, about 94% of them singletons. The V gene end was trimmed by 7 bases and the J gene end by 5 bases; junction bases not matched to a gene: 9. Germline lookup yields CDR1 SNHLY and CDR2 FYNNEI. CDR3 length: 14 amino acids. The data originate from a study of control samples from healthy donors and cancer patients. Sequencing was carried out using PBMCs. The origin of this receptor is a man aged 65 to 79 with lung cancer. The chain uses TRBV2 and TRBJ2-5, with 8 nucleotides matching TRBD2. CDR3 DNA: TGTGCCAGCACCGAAGCGGGAGCGCGGGAGACCCAGTACTTC. Amino acids: CASTEAGARETQYF.